This T cell receptor beta chain appears in the sequencing data of a study of technical replicates of blood from four donors. The germline V gene has CDR1 SGHRS and CDR2 YFSETQ. The CDR3 is 18 amino acids. With 8 bases removed from V and 5 bases from J, the gap between germline ends came to 26 bases. Assay: immunoSEQ multiplex PCR; the TCRdb copy retains only in-frame clones and omits some. The table shows 65,000 to 95,000 clones, with around 86% occurring only once. The material sequenced was PBMCs. The genes are TRBV5-1 and TRBJ1-6, with D possibly being TRBD1 (6 bases). This clonotype was obtained from a human donor in good health. Some clones in this sample may be carry-over from other donors' samples. The CDR3 region is CASPKRGSFIDDNSPLHF. CDR3 in DNA: TGCGCCAGTCCTAAGAGGGGGAGTTTTATCGACGATAATTCACCCCTCCACTTT. Full variable domain (missing parts from reference TRBV5-1 and TRBJ1-6): KAGVTQTPRYLIKTRGQQVTLSCSPISGHRSVSWYQQTPGQGLQFLFEYFSETQRNKGNFPGRFSGRQFSNSRSEMNVSTLELGDSALYLCASPKRGSFIDDNSPLHFGNGTRLTVT.